The 20 T cell receptor beta chains below all came from one sample that was sequenced in a study of beta chain features in type 1 diabetes. The isolated RNA, all of it, was reverse transcribed, so expressed TCRB transcripts were what got sequenced. The table came from immunoSEQ multiplex PCR; TCRdb's copy has only in-frame clones and leaves some out. The sample shows 900,000 or so clones, roughly a sixth of them seen only once. The sequenced sample consisted of naive CD4+ T cells from blood. These receptors all stem from a woman between 18 and 30 years old in good health.

This clone was found a few times. This chain uses TRBV5-1 with TRBJ1-2, with 8 bases that match TRBD1. Germline values: CDR1 SGHRS, CDR2 YFSETQ. The CDR3 spans 16 residues. Trimming cost V 1 base and J 7 bases; bases outside gene matches: 12. The CDR3 DNA reads TGCGCCAGCAGCTTGAGGGGGGACAGGAAAGTATCTGGCTACACCTTC. Amino acids: CASSLRGDRKVSGYTF.

This clone was seen only a few times. Additional DNA sequences in this sample encode the identical CDR3. The rearrangement uses TRBV6-6 and TRBJ2-5; D tentatively reads TRBD1 or TRBD2 (5 bases each). Germline CDR1 MNHNY, CDR2 SVGAGI (reference sequence). V dropped 2 bases and J dropped 6 bases, with 13 bases sitting between them. CDR3 length: 14 amino acids. The CDR3 DNA follows: TGTGCCAGCAGTTACCCCAATAGGGGACAGACCCAGTACTTC. Protein sequence: CASSYPNRGQTQYF.

In its sample, this clone was seen a few times. The V gene is TRBV9, the J gene TRBJ1-1; D is uncertain. V shed 0 bases and J shed 1 base, with 4 bases lying between them. Germline CDR1 reads SGDLS; CDR2 reads YYNGEE. The CDR3 has 13 residues. CDR3 sequence: CASSVERNTEAFF. CDR3 sequence (DNA): TGTGCCAGCAGCGTAGAGAGGAACACTGAAGCTTTCTTT. The variable domain in full, completed from reference TRBV9 and TRBJ1-1, reads DSGVTQTPKHLITATGQRVTLRCSPRSGDLSVYWYQQSLDQGLQFLIQYYNGEERAKGNILERFSAQQFPDLHSELNLSSLELGDSALYFCASSVERNTEAFFGQGTRLTVV.

There are a few counts of this clone. The sample has other DNA sequences that encode this CDR3 too. This chain uses TRBV20-1 with TRBJ2-5; D uncertain. The germline V gene encodes CDR1 DFQATT and CDR2 SNEGSKA (reference sequence). The CDR3 spans 11 residues. The ends were cut back, 2 bases at V and 1 base at J, with 2 bases in the middle. The CDR3 is CSARLQETQYF. DNA for the CDR3: TGCAGTGCTAGACTCCAAGAGACCCAGTACTTC.

This rearrangement joins TRBV19 to TRBJ2-1; D might be TRBD2 (6 bases). The CDR3 spans 16 residues. CDR1 is LNHDA, CDR2 SQIVND, per germline (reference sequence). V lost 5 bases to trimming and J lost 6 bases, with 20 bases between them. CDR3 nucleotide sequence: TGTGCCAGTAGTCGACAAGCGAAACCCGGGGGCAATGAGCAGTTCTTC. Encoded protein: CASSRQAKPGGNEQFF.

V and J are TRBV2 and TRBJ2-4; TRBD2 agrees at 9 bases. The germline CDR1 and CDR2 sequences are SNHLY and FYNNEI. V gave up 6 bases and J gave up 2 bases; unmatched junction bases: 11. The CDR3 consists of 17 residues. Here the CDR3 DNA reads TGTGCCAGCAGCGTGGAATCCGGGACTAGCTCCAAAAACATTCAGTACTTC. It yields the protein CASSVESGTSSKNIQYF.

Notes on this clone: Other DNA variants within this sample encode the same CDR3. The chain carries TRBV7-2 and TRBJ2-1, with D uncertain. There are 15 residues in the CDR3. Trimming removed 1 base from V and 1 base from J, with 8 bases in between. Looked up from germline, CDR1 is SGHTA and CDR2 is FQGNSA. The CDR3 spells CASSLGGGSYNEQFF. The CDR3, as DNA: TGTGCCAGCAGCTTAGGAGGTGGGTCCTACAATGAGCAGTTCTTC. Looking up the rest from reference TRBV7-2 and TRBJ2-1 gives the full variable domain: GAGVSQSPSNKVTEKGKDVELRCDPISGHTALYWYRQSLGQGLEFLIYFQGNSAPDKSGLPSDRFSAERTGGSVSTLTIQRTQQEDSAVYLCASSLGGGSYNEQFFGPGTRLTVL.

The chain couples TRBV11-2 to TRBJ1-2; no reliable D call. The CDR3 spans 15 residues. CDR1 is SGHAT, CDR2 FQNNGV, per germline. V was trimmed by 10 bases and J by 3 bases, leaving 21 bases between them. The DNA for the CDR3 is TGTGCCACAAGGAGAGGAGACGCTGCCTACTATGGCTACACCTTC. This sequence encodes CATRRGDAAYYGYTF.

The chain recombines TRBV27 with TRBJ2-4; D not certain. This CDR3 is built from 18 residues. Between the trimmed V and J ends, which lost 2 bases and 0 bases, there was a span of 17 bases. CDR1 MNHEY and CDR2 SMNVEV come from the germline V gene (reference sequence). CDR3 in amino acids: CASSLLSTLLLAKNIQYF. In DNA form, the CDR3 reads TGTGCCAGCAGTTTACTATCTACCCTCCTACTAGCCAAAAACATTCAGTACTTC.

The rearrangement links TRBV19 to TRBJ2-2; TRBD1 is a possible D gene (6 bases). This CDR3 contains 22 residues. V lost 9 bases to trimming and J lost 0 bases, with 35 bases between them. CDR1 is LNHDA and CDR2 is SQIVND in the germline V gene (reference sequence). The CDR3 here is CARTERGKGTDYQHANTGELFF. The CDR3 DNA is TGTGCCAGAACAGAAAGGGGGAAGGGTACTGATTATCAACACGCGAACACCGGGGAGCTGTTTTTT.

This rearrangement joins TRBV2 to TRBJ1-5, with D uncertain. V gave up 7 bases and J gave up 0 bases, with 10 bases separating them. In germline, CDR1 is SNHLY, CDR2 FYNNEI. This CDR3 region has 14 residues. The CDR3: CASMKDGSNQPQHF. The DNA of the CDR3 is TGTGCCAGCATGAAGGACGGTAGCAATCAGCCCCAGCATTTT.

The chain links TRBV19 to TRBJ2-1; D unclear. This CDR3 is 15 amino acids long. Per the germline V gene, CDR1 is LNHDA and CDR2 is SQIVND (reference sequence). V lost 3 bases and J 12 bases, leaving 21 bases between the germline ends. Written as DNA, the CDR3 is TGTGCCAGTAGTATCCCGTCGGAGCTAGGGCCGCGGCAGTTCTTC. Translation gives CASSIPSELGPRQFF.

This clone has just a few counts. J is TRBJ2-2 and V is TRBV7-2; D not resolved. The V end was cut by 2 bases, the J end by 6 bases, with 16 bases between. The CDR3 extends over 16 amino acids. CDR1 SGHTA and CDR2 FQGNSA come from the germline V gene. CDR3 DNA sequence: TGTGCCAGCAGCTTATTCGGGCCGGCAGGACCCGGGGAGCTGTTTTTT. Its translation: CASSLFGPAGPGELFF. Drawing the rest from reference TRBV7-2 and TRBJ2-2, the complete variable domain is GAGVSQSPSNKVTEKGKDVELRCDPISGHTALYWYRQSLGQGLEFLIYFQGNSAPDKSGLPSDRFSAERTGGSVSTLTIQRTQQEDSAVYLCASSLFGPAGPGELFFGEGSRLTVL.

This clone was detected a few times. The chain couples TRBV6-6 to TRBJ2-1, with D perhaps TRBD1 or TRBD2 (5 bases each). The CDR3 has 15 amino acids. The germline V and J ends were trimmed by 3 bases and 6 bases, with 15 bases remaining between them. Germline loops: CDR1 MNHNY, CDR2 SVGAGI (reference sequence). The CDR3 sequence: CASSYFEGPINEQFF. CDR3 DNA sequence: TGTGCCAGCAGTTATTTCGAGGGACCTATCAATGAGCAGTTCTTC.

There are many counts of this clone. The chain uses TRBV13 and TRBJ1-3; perhaps TRBD1 as D (5 bases). The CDR3 covers 14 residues. The germline V gene encodes CDR1 PRHDT and CDR2 FYEKMQ (reference sequence). Between the trimmed V and J ends, which lost 5 bases and 4 bases, there was a span of 12 bases. The CDR3 is CASSTRDEGNTIYF. CDR3 bases: TGTGCCAGCAGCACCCGGGACGAGGGAAACACCATATATTTT.

This clone has just a few counts. J is TRBJ2-7 and V is TRBV10-3; unclear D gene. Germline lookup yields CDR1 ENHRY and CDR2 SYGVKD. CDR3 size: 12 residues. Trimming pared 10 bases from V and 0 bases from J, leaving 10 bases between. The CDR3: CASSHSSYEQYF. The CDR3 DNA reads as TGTGCCAGTAGCCACAGCTCCTACGAGCAGTACTTC.

The chain uses TRBV4-2 and TRBJ2-5; no firm D call. The germline V gene encodes CDR1 LGHNA and CDR2 YNFKEQ. V was shortened by 1 base and J by 5 bases, with 11 bases between the two germline ends. This CDR3 has 14 amino acids. The CDR3 bases are TGTGCCAGCAGCCAAGTTGCCCCTGGGGAGACCCAGTACTTC. This gives the protein CASSQVAPGETQYF.

This chain uses TRBV7-2 with TRBJ2-7; D gene uncertain. The CDR3 has 13 amino acids. Per the germline V gene, CDR1 is SGHTA and CDR2 is FQGNSA. Trimming cost V 0 bases and J 3 bases, with 6 bases left between them. The CDR3 nucleotides are TGTGCCAGCAGCTTAGCCGAATTCTACGAGCAGTACTTC. Protein: CASSLAEFYEQYF.

This clone was seen a handful of times. The rearrangement joins TRBV29-1 to TRBJ2-1, with TRBD2 identical over 7 bases. V lost 5 bases, J lost 1 base, and 5 bases stayed unmatched. This CDR3 is 14 amino acids long. Germline V lookup: CDR1 SQVTM, CDR2 ANQGSEA. This chain's CDR3 is CSVTRGNSYNEQFF. DNA of the CDR3: TGCAGCGTTACGCGGGGGAATTCCTACAATGAGCAGTTCTTC.

This sequence joins TRBV5-6 and TRBJ2-7; no reliable D call. The CDR3 has 12 residues. V was cut by 2 bases and J by 4 bases, with 7 bases left in between. Germline values: CDR1 SGHDT, CDR2 YYEEEE. The DNA for the CDR3 is TGTGCCAGCAGCTTTAGGCGGTACGAGCAGTACTTC. Residues: CASSFRRYEQYF.